The 22 T cell receptor beta chains listed next were all sequenced from one sample in a study of cytomegalovirus exposure and HLA in healthy donors. It was with 60 Vbeta and 13 Jbeta primers that the PCR ran. TCRdb's table, derived via immunoSEQ multiplex PCR, lists solely in-frame clones and lacks some. Seen here are under 300,000 clones, about 83% observed once, and the top ten hold more than 1.5%. Sequenced material: PBMCs. The receptors come from a middle-aged woman in good health and CMV-seropositive.

The V gene is TRBV6-5, the J gene TRBJ2-1, with TRBD2 matching 14 bases. CDR1 is MNHEY and CDR2 is SVGAGI in the germline V gene. The junction had 4 bases not matched to a gene; V was cut back by 5 bases and J by 7 bases. CDR3 length: 15 amino acids. The CDR3 bases are TGTGCCAGCAGTGCCGGGACTAGCGGGAGAAATGAGCAGTTCTTC. This codes for CASSAGTSGRNEQFF.

V is TRBV7-2 and J is TRBJ2-7; D is undetermined. V dropped 8 bases and J dropped 4 bases, with 21 bases sitting between them. The CDR3 runs to 15 residues. Germline V CDR1 and CDR2: SGHTA, FQGNSA. CDR3 sequence: CASSPSPYTVYEQYF. DNA of the CDR3: TGTGCCAGCTCCCCTAGTCCCTATACCGTTTACGAGCAGTACTTC.

The chain joins TRBV28 to TRBJ2-7; 8 bases align to TRBD2. Germline loops: CDR1 MDHEN, CDR2 SYDVKM. The CDR3 is made up of 15 amino acids. The junction had 12 bases not matched to a gene; V was cut back by 5 bases and J by 6 bases. The CDR3 region is CASSPMSGLEGEQYF. DNA of the CDR3: TGTGCCAGCAGTCCGATGTCGGGACTAGAAGGCGAGCAGTACTTC.

The chain employs TRBV6-1 and TRBJ1-6; 8 bases agree with TRBD1. The CDR3 loop spans 15 amino acids. V gave up 1 base and J gave up 7 bases; unmatched junction bases: 3. CDR1 and CDR2 from the germline V gene are MNHNS and SASEGT. The CDR3 protein is CASSEGTGWNSPLHF. In DNA, the CDR3 is TGTGCCAGCAGTGAAGGGACAGGGTGGAATTCACCCCTCCACTTT.

J is TRBJ1-1 and V is TRBV28; tentatively, D is TRBD1 (5 bases). The CDR3 runs 15 residues. Looked up from germline, CDR1 is MDHEN and CDR2 is SYDVKM. V lost 6 bases and J lost 0, with 14 bases in between. DNA for the CDR3: TGTGCCAGCAGCATACTCAGGGTTATGAACACTGAAGCTTTCTTT. Its translation is CASSILRVMNTEAFF.

The chain employs TRBV7-9 and TRBJ2-7, with 7 bases lining up with TRBD1. Germline trimming cut 5 bases from V and 4 bases from J; bases unmatched to any gene: 14. Germline assignment: CDR1 SEHNR and CDR2 FQNEAQ (reference sequence). This CDR3 contains 16 residues. This CDR3 is CASSPRPGGPRYEQYF. Written as DNA, the CDR3 is TGTGCCAGCAGCCCAAGGCCAGGGGGACCCCGGTACGAGCAGTACTTC.

The V and J genes are TRBV7-3 and TRBJ2-5; possible D gene TRBD1, 5 bases. The V end was cut by 5 bases, the J end by 2 bases, with 9 bases between. The CDR3 has 13 amino acids. Germline V gene sequence: CDR1 SGHTA, CDR2 FQGTGA. This CDR3 reads CASSRGQQETQYF. The CDR3 DNA sequence: TGTGCCAGCAGCAGAGGACAACAAGAGACCCAGTACTTC.

The chain combines TRBV27 with TRBJ2-1; a possible D gene is TRBD1 (6 bases). The V end lost 5 bases, the J end lost 6 bases, and 20 bases lay between the germline ends. CDR1 MNHEY and CDR2 SMNVEV come from the germline V gene (reference sequence). CDR3 size: 16 residues. The CDR3 DNA reads as TGTGCCAGCAGTCCCACCTTCGGACAGATCCGCAATGAGCAGTTCTTC. Amino acid sequence: CASSPTFGQIRNEQFF.

The chain combines TRBV21-1 with TRBJ2-3; TRBD1, the table's D call, was not compared with the DNA. TRBV21-1 is described as a pseudogene. The CDR3 is made up of 14 amino acids. Here the CDR3 reads CASSSQYSTDTQYF. The CDR3 region has the DNA TGTGCCAGCAGTTCGCAGTATAGCACAGATACGCAGTATTTT.

This sequence joins TRBV5-1 and TRBJ2-2; TRBD1 might be the D (5 bases). Germline V CDR1 and CDR2: SGHRS, YFSETQ. Trimming stripped 3 bases from V and 4 bases from J, with 10 bases between. CDR3 size: 14 residues. CDR3 in amino acids: CASSWVGVTGELFF. The CDR3, as DNA: TGCGCCAGCAGCTGGGTAGGGGTCACCGGGGAGCTGTTTTTT.

This chain links TRBV19 with TRBJ1-1; 9 bases agree with TRBD1. With 8 bases clipped from V and 11 bases from J, the junction kept 12 bases outside the gene matches. Germline CDR1 reads LNHDA; CDR2 reads SQIVND (reference sequence). The CDR3 is 13 residues long. The CDR3 DNA sequence: TGTGCCAGTCAAACATGGACAGGGGTAATGGCTTTCTTT. Translation gives CASQTWTGVMAFF.

The chain carries TRBV28 and TRBJ1-2; 9 nucleotides agree with TRBD1. Germline lookup yields CDR1 MDHEN and CDR2 SYDVKM. Unmatched junction bases numbered 7, after V lost 6 bases and J lost 8 bases. This CDR3 contains 13 residues. CDR3 bases: TGTGCCAGCAGGGAACAGGGGGCGGGAGGCTACACCTTC. This translates into CASREQGAGGYTF.

V is TRBV7-3 and J is TRBJ1-1, with 7 bases aligning to TRBD1. The CDR3 has 15 amino acids. J was trimmed by 1 base and V by 5 bases; bases with no gene match: 7. Germline V CDR1 and CDR2: SGHTA, FQGTGA. Written as DNA, the CDR3 is TGTGCCAGCAGCCCGCAGGGGGGACAGAACACTGAAGCTTTCTTT. The encoded protein is CASSPQGGQNTEAFF.

V usage is TRBV9 and J usage is TRBJ1-3, with D perhaps matching TRBD1 (6 bases). CDR1 is SGDLS, CDR2 YYNGEE, per germline. The V and J ends lost 4 bases and 0 bases respectively, with 14 bases between them. CDR3 length: 16 residues. CDR3 bases: TGTGCCAGCAGCACGCACGACAGGATCTCTGGAAACACCATATATTTT. Its translation is CASSTHDRISGNTIYF. The variable domain in full, with the rest retrieved from reference TRBV9 and TRBJ1-3, is DSGVTQTPKHLITATGQRVTLRCSPRSGDLSVYWYQQSLDQGLQFLIQYYNGEERAKGNILERFSAQQFPDLHSELNLSSLELGDSALYFCASSTHDRISGNTIYFGEGSWLTVV.

The chain has TRBV14 and TRBJ2-7; 10 bases are a match to TRBD1. The CDR3 spans 13 residues. V was clipped by 4 bases and J by 7 bases; unmatched bases: 4. The germline CDR1 and CDR2 sequences are SGHDN and FVKESK. In DNA form, the CDR3 reads TGTGCCAGCAGCCTGGGACAGGGGATTGAGCAGTACTTC. As protein: CASSLGQGIEQYF.

The chain couples TRBV29-1 to TRBJ2-3, with 7 nucleotides matching TRBD2. V trimming: 0 bases; J trimming: 4 bases; junction bases outside the gene matches: 7. This CDR3 has 15 residues. Germline V gene sequence: CDR1 SQVTM, CDR2 ANQGSEA. In DNA form, the CDR3 reads TGCAGCGTTGAAGATTTCGGGAGGAGGTCAGATACGCAGTATTTT. It codes for CSVEDFGRRSDTQYF.

This chain links TRBV7-2 with TRBJ2-1, with TRBD2 matching 8 bases. Germline-derived CDR1 and CDR2 are SGHTA and FQGNSA. V shed 6 bases, J shed 4 bases, and the junction held 14 bases outside the gene matches. The CDR3 is 17 amino acids. The CDR3, as DNA: TGTGCCAGCAGAAAGTTCACTAGCGGTGTCCAGTACAATGAGCAGTTCTTC. This translates into CASRKFTSGVQYNEQFF.

About this clone itself: The sample contains more than one DNA sequence encoding this CDR3. The J gene is TRBJ2-5, the V gene TRBV5-1; 9 bases line up with TRBD2. Germline assignment: CDR1 SGHRS and CDR2 YFSETQ. Trimming cost V 4 bases and J 2 bases; bases outside gene matches: 9. The CDR3 extends over 16 amino acids. CDR3 sequence: CASSPGLAGRQETQYF. In DNA, the CDR3 is TGCGCCAGCAGCCCGGGACTAGCTGGGCGGCAAGAGACCCAGTACTTC.

This clone appeared once. This rearrangement joins TRBV29-1 to TRBJ1-2, with D possibly matching TRBD1 (6 bases). Trimming stripped 6 bases from V and 4 bases from J, with 12 bases between. This CDR3 contains 12 residues. Germline-derived CDR1 and CDR2 are SQVTM and ANQGSEA. The CDR3 reads CSVMGAIYGYTF. CDR3 nucleotide sequence: TGCAGCGTGATGGGGGCAATCTATGGCTACACCTTC.

The V gene is TRBV27, the J gene TRBJ2-2; D call uncertain. Trimming took off 2 bases at V and 4 bases at J, with 8 bases between the two ends. CDR3 length: 14 residues. CDR1 and CDR2 from the germline V gene are MNHEY and SMNVEV (reference sequence). The CDR3 is CASSLIVRTGELFF. The CDR3 bases are TGTGCCAGCAGTTTAATAGTACGCACCGGGGAGCTGTTTTTT.

The chain has TRBV10-3 and TRBJ1-6; perhaps TRBD1 as D (5 bases). The germline V gene encodes CDR1 ENHRY and CDR2 SYGVKD. V was shortened by 0 bases and J by 10 bases, with 10 bases between the two germline ends. There are 14 residues in the CDR3. CDR3 bases: TGTGCCATCAGTGAGTCGGCGGGGGGATCACCCCTCCACTTT. Its translation is CAISESAGGSPLHF.

This chain links TRBV5-6 with TRBJ1-1, with 7 bases matching TRBD1. Per the germline V gene, CDR1 is SGHDT and CDR2 is YYEEEE. The CDR3 has 15 residues. Trimming at V came to 2 bases and at J to 11 bases, leaving 15 bases not matched to a gene. The CDR3 region has the DNA TGTGCCAGCAGCTTCGGAGACAGGGAATTAGTAGGGGCTTTCTTT. It codes for CASSFGDRELVGAFF.